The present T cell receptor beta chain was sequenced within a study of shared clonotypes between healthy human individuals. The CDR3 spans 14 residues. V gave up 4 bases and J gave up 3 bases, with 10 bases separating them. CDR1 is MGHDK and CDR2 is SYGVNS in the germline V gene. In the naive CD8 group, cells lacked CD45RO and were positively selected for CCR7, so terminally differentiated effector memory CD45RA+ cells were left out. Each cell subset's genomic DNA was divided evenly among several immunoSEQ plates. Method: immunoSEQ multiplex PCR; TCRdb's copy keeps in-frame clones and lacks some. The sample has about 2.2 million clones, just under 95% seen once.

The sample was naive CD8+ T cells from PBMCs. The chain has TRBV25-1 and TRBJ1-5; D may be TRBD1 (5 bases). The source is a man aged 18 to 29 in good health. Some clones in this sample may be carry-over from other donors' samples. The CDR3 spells CASSGQSTNQPQHF. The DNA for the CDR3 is TGTGCCAGCAGTGGACAGAGTACCAATCAGCCCCAGCATTTT.